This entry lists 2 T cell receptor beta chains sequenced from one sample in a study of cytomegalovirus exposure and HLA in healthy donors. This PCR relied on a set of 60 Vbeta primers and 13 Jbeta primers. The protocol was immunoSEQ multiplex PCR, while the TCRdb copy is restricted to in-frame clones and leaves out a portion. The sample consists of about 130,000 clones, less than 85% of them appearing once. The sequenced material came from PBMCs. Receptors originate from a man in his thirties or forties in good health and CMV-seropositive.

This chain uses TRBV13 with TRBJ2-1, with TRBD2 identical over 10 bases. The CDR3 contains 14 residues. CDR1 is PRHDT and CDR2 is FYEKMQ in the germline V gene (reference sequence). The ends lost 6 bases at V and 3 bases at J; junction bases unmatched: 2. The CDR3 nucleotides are TGTGCCAGCAGACGGACTAGCGGCTACAATGAGCAGTTCTTC. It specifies CASRRTSGYNEQFF.

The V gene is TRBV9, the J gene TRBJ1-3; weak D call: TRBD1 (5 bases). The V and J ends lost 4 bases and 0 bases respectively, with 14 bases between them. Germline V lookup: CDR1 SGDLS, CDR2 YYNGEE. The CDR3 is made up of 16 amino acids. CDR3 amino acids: CASSRRGSNSGNTIYF. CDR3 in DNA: TGTGCCAGCAGCCGCCGGGGGAGCAACTCTGGAAACACCATATATTTT.